The entry below gives a single T cell receptor beta chain sequence along with its context. The source of the sample is a study of blood T cell repertoires in COVID-19. Study at large: COVID-19 samples collected from the United States, Italy and Spain covered acute and convalescent phases.

The CDR3 is 14 residues long. V dropped 0 bases and J dropped 9 bases, with 15 bases sitting between them. Per the germline V gene, CDR1 is GTSNPN and CDR2 is SVGIG (reference sequence). Some clones are missing from TCRdb's copy, which holds only in-frame ones; the method was immunoSEQ multiplex PCR. The sample has roughly 97,000 clones, about 80% seen once. The sample was peripheral blood. This receptor was identified in a man between 60 and 75 years old with acute or convalescent COVID-19. The V and J genes are TRBV30 and TRBJ1-3; D gene unclear. CDR3 coding DNA: TGTGCCTGGAGTGTAAACGGCCGGGGTGTCACCATATATTTT. It yields the protein CAWSVNGRGVTIYF.